These 16 T cell receptor beta chains were sequenced from one sample in a study of T cell responses to AZD1222 COVID-19 vaccine. Clones were sequenced by immunoSEQ multiplex PCR, and TCRdb holds only the in-frame ones, with some missing. The repertoire holds about 140,000 clones, with roughly 92% as singletons. This specimen was peripheral blood, taken on day 0 of AZD1222 vaccination. These receptor sequences come from an adult in good health.

This chain joins TRBV29-1 and TRBJ1-3, with D hard to call. Germline V gene data show CDR1 as SQVTM and CDR2 as ANQGSEA. The CDR3 runs to 13 residues. V lost 4 bases to trimming and J lost 0 bases, with 7 bases between them. Here the CDR3 DNA reads TGCAGCGTTGCGATTGACTCTGGAAACACCATATATTTT. It specifies CSVAIDSGNTIYF.

As regards this clone: Compared with germline, one end of the junction differs, possibly owing to a read error. The rearrangement uses TRBV7-7 and TRBJ1-3, with a weak D call TRBD1 (6 bases). The CDR3 contains 15 residues. Germline V gene sequence: CDR1 SSHAT, CDR2 FNYEAQ (reference sequence). In DNA form, the CDR3 reads TGTGCTAGCAGCCCGGACAGATCTCCTGGAAACACCATATATTTT. Amino acids: CASSPDRSPGNTIYF. The whole variable domain, filled in from reference TRBV7-7 and TRBJ1-3, reads GAGVSQSPRYKVTKRGQDVTLRCDPISSHATLYWYQQALGQGPEFLTYFNYEAQPDKSGLPSDRFSAERPEGSISTLTIQRTEQRDSAMYRCASSPDRSPGNTIYFGEGSWLTVV.

The chain joins TRBV19 to TRBJ2-3, with TRBD1 identical over 8 bases. There are 16 residues in the CDR3. The germline CDR1 and CDR2 sequences are LNHDA and SQIVND (reference sequence). The junction had 11 bases not matched to a gene; V was cut back by 5 bases and J by 4 bases. The CDR3 protein is CASSPRTGQVADTQYF. For the CDR3, the DNA is TGTGCCAGTAGTCCACGGACAGGGCAGGTTGCAGATACGCAGTATTTT.

This chain uses TRBV3-1 (or the pseudogene TRBV3-2) with TRBJ2-1; D is unclear. CDR3 length equals 14 residues. CDR1 and CDR2 (germline): LGHDT, YNNKEL (reference sequence). The V and J ends lost 3 bases and 0 bases respectively, with 6 bases between them. The CDR3 is CASSHASSYNEQFF. CDR3 in DNA: TGTGCCAGCAGCCATGCGAGCTCCTACAATGAGCAGTTCTTC.

Only a few counts were recorded for this clone. This chain joins TRBV19 and TRBJ2-1, with 8 positions matching TRBD2. Unmatched junction bases numbered 3, after V lost 1 base and J lost 1 base. The length of the CDR3 is 16 residues. The germline CDR1 and CDR2 sequences are LNHDA and SQIVND (reference sequence). The CDR3 protein is CASSIVGGRSYNEQFF. DNA for the CDR3: TGTGCCAGTAGTATAGTGGGCGGGAGGTCCTACAATGAGCAGTTCTTC.

V and J are TRBV18 and TRBJ2-1, with D possibly matching TRBD2 (5 bases). The germline V gene has CDR1 KGHSH and CDR2 LQKENI. The CDR3 runs to 14 residues. Deletions cut 5 bases from V and 1 base from J, with 9 bases between. CDR3 amino acids: CASSGGGSYNEQFF. Written as DNA, the CDR3 is TGTGCCAGCTCAGGAGGCGGTTCCTACAATGAGCAGTTCTTC.

The J gene is TRBJ1-1, the V gene TRBV5-4; D is perhaps TRBD1 (5 bases). CDR3 size: 14 residues. The germline V gene has CDR1 SGHNT and CDR2 YYREEE (reference sequence). Trimming took off 0 bases at V and 1 base at J, with 7 bases between the two ends. This CDR3 reads CASSLADRNTEAFF. The CDR3, as DNA: TGTGCCAGCAGCTTGGCCGACAGGAACACTGAAGCTTTCTTT.

This sequence joins TRBV2 and TRBJ2-3; TRBD2 agrees at 13 bases. This CDR3 is 16 amino acids long. Germline V gives CDR1 SNHLY, CDR2 FYNNEI. Trimming cost V 6 bases and J 3 bases; bases outside gene matches: 6. CDR3: CASRGGTSGNTDTQYF. DNA for the CDR3: TGTGCCAGCAGGGGGGGGACTAGCGGGAATACAGATACGCAGTATTTT. Supplemented by reference TRBV2 and TRBJ2-3, the full variable domain reads EPEVTQTPSHQVTQMGQEVILRCVPISNHLYFYWYRQILGQKVEFLVSFYNNEISEKSEIFDDQFSVERPDGSNFTLKIRSTKLEDSAMYFCASRGGTSGNTDTQYFGPGTRLTVL.

The genes are TRBV7-9 and TRBJ2-7, with TRBD1 identical over 12 bases. Per the germline V gene, CDR1 is SEHNR and CDR2 is FQNEAQ (reference sequence). This CDR3 region has 15 residues. V shed 3 bases, J shed 3 bases, and the junction held 3 bases outside the gene matches. CDR3 loop: CASSFGTGGFYEQYF. The CDR3 bases are TGTGCCAGCAGCTTCGGGACAGGGGGCTTCTACGAGCAGTACTTC.

V usage is TRBV4-1 and J usage is TRBJ1-4; D remains unclear. Germline assignment: CDR1 MGHRA and CDR2 YSYEKL. This CDR3 has 15 residues. V lost 2 bases and J 0 bases, leaving 7 bases between the germline ends. The CDR3 DNA reads TGCGCCAGCAGCCAAAGCACCACAACTAATGAAAAACTGTTTTTT. It translates to CASSQSTTTNEKLFF.

The CDR3, as DNA: TGCAGCGTTAAAGGGGCGGACACCGGGGAGCTGTTTTTT. Translation gives CSVKGADTGELFF. The chain employs TRBV29-1 and TRBJ2-2; tentatively, D is TRBD1 (5 bases). The length of the CDR3 is 13 residues. Germline assignment: CDR1 SQVTM and CDR2 ANQGSEA. Trimming shortened V by 5 bases and J by 3 bases, and 10 bases separated the two germline ends.

This chain uses TRBV7-2 with TRBJ1-4; D ambiguous. CDR3 length equals 14 residues. CDR1 is SGHTA, CDR2 FQGNSA, per germline. The V end lost 2 bases, the J end lost 4 bases, and 8 bases lay between the germline ends. The CDR3 loop reads CASSLRHLNEKLFF. In DNA, the CDR3 is TGTGCCAGCAGCTTAAGACACCTTAATGAAAAACTGTTTTTT.

The J gene is TRBJ1-2, the V gene TRBV6-6; TRBD1 agrees at 7 bases. This CDR3 spans 16 amino acids. In germline, CDR1 is MNHNY, CDR2 SVGAGI (reference sequence). Trimming took 0 bases from V and 8 from J; bases not matched to a gene: 12. The CDR3 is CASSYSHRGNIVGYTF. For the CDR3, the DNA is TGTGCCAGCAGTTACTCCCACAGGGGAAACATTGTGGGCTACACCTTC.

In its sample, this clone was seen once. V usage is TRBV7-2 and J usage is TRBJ1-5; 7 bases match TRBD1. Germline trimming cut 3 bases from V and 7 bases from J; bases unmatched to any gene: 9. This CDR3 contains 15 residues. Germline V CDR1 and CDR2: SGHTA, FQGNSA. Here the CDR3 DNA reads TGTGCCAGCAGCTTCGACAGGGCGGCGGAACAGCCCCAGCATTTT. This codes for CASSFDRAAEQPQHF. Variable domain in full (rest from reference TRBV7-2 and TRBJ1-5): GAGVSQSPSNKVTEKGKDVELRCDPISGHTALYWYRQSLGQGLEFLIYFQGNSAPDKSGLPSDRFSAERTGGSVSTLTIQRTQQEDSAVYLCASSFDRAAEQPQHFGDGTRLSIL.

The chain has TRBV11-2 and TRBJ2-1; D gene ambiguous. This CDR3 comprises 13 residues. The germline V and J ends were trimmed by 7 bases and 7 bases, with 14 bases remaining between them. Germline CDR1 SGHAT, CDR2 FQNNGV. CDR3 DNA: TGTGCCAGCACCCTAGGGCTAAGGAATGAGCAGTTCTTC. It encodes CASTLGLRNEQFF. Drawing the rest from reference TRBV11-2 and TRBJ2-1, the complete variable domain is EAGVAQSPRYKIIEKRQSVAFWCNPISGHATLYWYQQILGQGPKLLIQFQNNGVVDDSQLPKDRFSAERLKGVDSTLKIQPAKLEDSAVYLCASTLGLRNEQFFGPGTRLTVL.

The chain has TRBV5-1 and TRBJ1-5; D is ambiguous. The ends were cut back, 2 bases at V and 2 bases at J, with 11 bases in the middle. The germline CDR1 and CDR2 sequences are SGHRS and YFSETQ. The CDR3 spans 15 residues. CDR3 amino acids: CASSLEGWGNQPQHF. The CDR3 nucleotides are TGCGCCAGCAGCTTAGAGGGTTGGGGCAATCAGCCCCAGCATTTT.